These 20 T cell receptor beta chains originate from one sample sequenced in a study of blood T cell repertoires in COVID-19. This table comes from immunoSEQ multiplex PCR, and its TCRdb copy is limited to in-frame clones, with some not included. The sample carries roughly 500,000 clones, over 75% recorded once. Sequencing was performed on PBMCs or T cells enriched from blood (not recorded which). The receptors stem from a woman in her thirties or forties who had recovered from COVID-19.

This chain connects TRBV27 to TRBJ2-7; a weak D match, TRBD1 (6 bases). V lost 2 bases to trimming and J lost 5 bases, with 16 bases between them. The length of the CDR3 is 15 residues. The germline gives CDR1 MNHEY, CDR2 SMNVEV (reference sequence). This chain's CDR3 is CASSLTGTMIDEQYF. In DNA form, the CDR3 reads TGTGCCAGCAGTTTAACAGGGACCATGATCGACGAGCAGTACTTC.

The chain combines TRBV2 with TRBJ1-2; the D is unclear. This CDR3 has 18 amino acids. Germline CDR1 is SNHLY and CDR2 is FYNNEI. The V gene lost 5 bases and the J gene lost 1 base, with 23 bases spanning the gap. The DNA for the CDR3 is TGTGCCAGCAGTTCTGAATTTGGGAGGGCAGGAAATAACTATGGCTACACCTTC. It translates to CASSSEFGRAGNNYGYTF.

The chain employs TRBV4-1 and TRBJ1-2; TRBD1 is a possible D gene (6 bases). Germline V gene lookup returns CDR1 MGHRA and CDR2 YSYEKL. V lost 1 base to trimming and J lost 4 bases, with 13 bases between them. The CDR3 consists of 15 residues. CDR3 sequence (DNA): TGCGCCAGCAGCCAAGGGGAGGGGACAAGCTATGGCTACACCTTC. Residues: CASSQGEGTSYGYTF.

This clone was found a few times. The chain joins TRBV4-3 to TRBJ1-2; no reliable D call. The CDR3 contains 14 residues. CDR1 and CDR2 from the germline V gene are LGHNA and YSLEER. V shed 0 bases and J shed 3 bases, with 8 bases lying between them. The CDR3 DNA sequence: TGCGCCAGCAGCCAAGAGCGCGGCTACTATGGCTACACCTTC. Translation: CASSQERGYYGYTF.

The chain uses TRBV11-2 and TRBJ1-2; TRBD1 agrees at 7 bases. V trimming: 1 base; J trimming: 5 bases; junction bases outside the gene matches: 7. There are 15 residues in the CDR3. Germline V lookup: CDR1 SGHAT, CDR2 FQNNGV. CDR3 DNA sequence: TGTGCCAGCAGCTTAGCCTCAGGGGGTTTTTATGGCTACACCTTC. Its translation: CASSLASGGFYGYTF. Based on the CDR3 plus reference TRBV11-2 and TRBJ1-2, the full variable domain is EAGVAQSPRYKIIEKRQSVAFWCNPISGHATLYWYQQILGQGPKLLIQFQNNGVVDDSQLPKDRFSAERLKGVDSTLKIQPAKLEDSAVYLCASSLASGGFYGYTFGSGTRLTVV.

This clone occurred once. The V and J genes are TRBV5-4 and TRBJ2-1, with D possibly TRBD2 on 6 matching bases. With 4 bases removed from V and 4 bases from J, the gap between germline ends came to 15 bases. The CDR3 is 15 amino acids. The germline CDR1 and CDR2 sequences are SGHNT and YYREEE (reference sequence). CDR3 nucleotide sequence: TGTGCCAGCAGCCCGGGGGTCGACAATTACAATGAGCAGTTCTTC. Translated, it gives CASSPGVDNYNEQFF.

The rearrangement links TRBV21-1 to TRBJ2-7; the tabulated D call, TRBD1, remains unverified against the DNA. TRBV21-1 counts as a pseudogene. This CDR3 spans 14 amino acids. The CDR3 DNA reads as TGTGCCAGCAGCACGGACAGGGGGTCCTACGAGCAGTACTTC. Protein sequence: CASSTDRGSYEQYF.

V usage is TRBV6-2 or TRBV6-3 and J usage is TRBJ2-7, with 7 bases aligning to TRBD2. The CDR3 is 15 amino acids. Germline V gene lookup returns CDR1 MNHEY and CDR2 SVGEGT. After removal of 2 bases from V and 3 bases from J, the junction contained 7 bases not matched to a gene. The CDR3 DNA is TGTGCCAGCAGTTACGGGGGGACTACATACTACGAGCAGTACTTC. Translated, it gives CASSYGGTTYYEQYF.

V usage is TRBV3-1 (or the pseudogene TRBV3-2) and J usage is TRBJ1-5; D not certain. Germline V gives CDR1 LGHDT, CDR2 YNNKEL (reference sequence). V was pared by 0 bases and J by 4 bases, with 13 bases between. The CDR3 covers 16 residues. DNA for the CDR3: TGTGCCAGCAGCCAAGAAACAGCCGTGAGAAATCAGCCCCAGCATTTT. The encoded protein is CASSQETAVRNQPQHF.

V is TRBV29-1 and J is TRBJ2-3; D is possibly TRBD1 (5 bases). This CDR3 has 16 amino acids. CDR1 SQVTM and CDR2 ANQGSEA come from the germline V gene. Trimming left V 3 bases short and J 0 bases short, with 16 bases between. The CDR3 nucleotides are TGCAGCGTTGACCAAAAGACAGTTTCTAGCACAGATACGCAGTATTTT. Translating it yields CSVDQKTVSSTDTQYF.

The rearrangement uses TRBV20-1 and TRBJ1-2; a possible D gene is TRBD1 (6 bases). V lost 3 bases, J lost 8 bases, and 16 bases lay in between. Germline loops: CDR1 DFQATT, CDR2 SNEGSKA (reference sequence). This CDR3 is 13 amino acids long. CDR3 region: CSASTNRVGGYTF. The CDR3 DNA is TGCAGTGCTAGTACAAACAGGGTAGGGGGCTACACCTTC.

This clone was detected a few times. The V call is TRBV5-5, the J call TRBJ2-3; unclear D gene. The V and J ends lost 0 bases and 5 bases respectively, with 10 bases between them. Germline assignment: CDR1 SGHKS and CDR2 YYEKEE (reference sequence). This CDR3 region has 14 residues. CDR3 protein: CASSLGAARDTQYF. CDR3 in DNA: TGTGCCAGCAGCTTGGGGGCCGCGAGAGATACGCAGTATTTT.

The chain recombines TRBV27 with TRBJ2-1; 8 bases align to TRBD2. Germline loops: CDR1 MNHEY, CDR2 SMNVEV (reference sequence). The V gene end was trimmed by 7 bases and the J gene end by 9 bases; junction bases not matched to a gene: 14. The CDR3 sequence is 15 residues long. This chain's CDR3 is CASTLVAGQPTEQFF. The CDR3 DNA reads TGTGCCAGCACCCTCGTAGCGGGGCAACCCACTGAGCAGTTCTTC.

The V gene is TRBV19, the J gene TRBJ1-6; 7 positions agree with TRBD1. V shed 3 bases, J shed 5 bases, and the junction held 16 bases outside the gene matches. Per germline, CDR1 LNHDA and CDR2 SQIVND (reference sequence). The CDR3 length is 19 residues. The CDR3 DNA is TGTGCCAGTAGTATGGGGACAGTGTTAGGAGAGTGGAATAATTCACCCCTCCACTTT. It translates to CASSMGTVLGEWNNSPLHF.

J is TRBJ2-2 and V is TRBV10-3; TRBD1 matches at 7 bases. The CDR3 contains 15 residues. The germline CDR1 and CDR2 sequences are ENHRY and SYGVKD. With 3 bases clipped from V and 3 bases from J, the junction kept 4 bases outside the gene matches. Here the CDR3 DNA reads TGTGCCATCAGTGAATGGCAGGGGGACACCGGGGAGCTGTTTTTT. Translated: CAISEWQGDTGELFF.

This clone came up once. The chain carries TRBV5-1 and TRBJ2-1; TRBD2 agrees at 8 bases. CDR3 size: 15 residues. The junction had 10 bases not matched to a gene; V was cut back by 2 bases and J by 9 bases. Germline CDR1 SGHRS, CDR2 YFSETQ. CDR3 sequence reads: CASSFSGLGPTEQFF. CDR3 in DNA: TGCGCCAGCAGCTTCTCGGGACTAGGTCCGACTGAGCAGTTCTTC. Together with reference TRBV5-1 and TRBJ2-1, the CDR3 gives the full variable domain: KAGVTQTPRYLIKTRGQQVTLSCSPISGHRSVSWYQQTPGQGLQFLFEYFSETQRNKGNFPGRFSGRQFSNSRSEMNVSTLELGDSALYLCASSFSGLGPTEQFFGPGTRLTVL.

Here the CDR3 DNA reads TGCGCCAGCAGCCAAGTCTCTGCCGGACTTACGGGGACTGAAGCTTTCTTT. It encodes CASSQVSAGLTGTEAFF. This chain uses TRBV4-1 with TRBJ1-1; D gene uncertain. V gave up 1 base and J gave up 5 bases, with 20 bases separating them. In germline, CDR1 is MGHRA, CDR2 YSYEKL. This CDR3 has 17 residues.

The chain links TRBV6-2 or TRBV6-3 to TRBJ1-5; 7 nucleotides match TRBD1. Germline V gene lookup returns CDR1 MNHEY and CDR2 SVGEGT. V dropped 2 bases and J dropped 4; count of bases not matched to a gene: 14. The CDR3 runs 18 residues. DNA for the CDR3: TGTGCCAGCAGTTACACCACATTGACAGCCAGGGGGAATCAGCCCCAGCATTTT. It is translated as CASSYTTLTARGNQPQHF.

The rearrangement uses TRBV7-2 and TRBJ2-1; a weak D match, TRBD2 (6 bases). CDR3 length: 15 amino acids. The V gene's germline CDR1 is SGHTA and CDR2 FQGNSA. Trimming shortened V by 4 bases and J by 6 bases, and 16 bases separated the two germline ends. CDR3 protein: CASSYRDGGVNEQFF. CDR3 coding DNA: TGTGCCAGCAGCTACCGGGACGGAGGGGTCAATGAGCAGTTCTTC.

This chain joins TRBV7-2 and TRBJ1-1; D gene unclear. V was cut by 5 bases and J by 3 bases, with 19 bases left in between. The CDR3 runs 16 residues. Per the germline V gene, CDR1 is SGHTA and CDR2 is FQGNSA. In nucleotides, the CDR3 is TGTGCCAGCAGCCTCCGACGGGGATTAACTTACACTGAAGCTTTCTTT. Translation: CASSLRRGLTYTEAFF.